This TCR beta chain was sequenced in a study of PD-1 blockade in classical Hodgkin lymphoma. The study, taken as a whole, reports: Newly diagnosed patients reportedly had lower baseline TCR diversity than healthy donors.

Every patient relapsed after autologous stem cell transplantation, and brentuximab vedotin exposure varied. Here immunoSEQ multiplex PCR was the method, and the copy in TCRdb shows in-frame clones only, minus some. The table has approximately 61,000 clones, around 89% seen once. Concerning this clone itself: Its antigen is not known.

The CDR3 is 11 amino acids. Trimming removed 6 bases at V and 8 bases at J, with 10 bases between. The V gene's germline CDR1 is MGHRA and CDR2 YSYEKL. Source: peripheral blood mononuclear cells (PBMCs), taken at baseline. V and J are TRBV4-1 and TRBJ1-2; D uncertain. This clonotype originated in a human donor with classical Hodgkin lymphoma. CDR3 sequence: CASRSERGYTF. The DNA for the CDR3 is TGCGCCAGCAGGAGCGAGCGCGGCTACACCTTC.